These 31 T cell receptor beta chains share one sample of origin, sequenced in a study of Graves' ophthalmopathy and Graves' hyperthyroidism. Scientists amplified the TCR beta CDR3 regions from RNA transcripts. Second-round multiplex PCR followed a first-round RT-PCR using HTBI primers. A single record per CDR3 protein comes from TCRdb applying MiXCR to the multiplex PCR reads. The table lists roughly 36,000 distinct CDR3 sequences, approximately 55% of them singletons. Sequenced material: peripheral blood. These receptors all stem from an adult woman with stable Graves' hyperthyroidism.

V is TRBV12-3 or TRBV12-4 and J is TRBJ2-1; TRBD2 agrees at 8 bases. V dropped 6 bases and J dropped 6; count of bases not matched to a gene: 4. The CDR3 length is 13 residues. DNA for the CDR3: TGTGCCAGCAGCCCACTAGCGGCCAATGAGCAGTTCTTC. Translation gives CASSPLAANEQFF.

Points on this clonotype: The CDR3 end shows no conserved phenylalanine or tryptophan, and so a read error is likely. The rearrangement links TRBV20-1 to TRBJ1-1; 9 nucleotides match TRBD1. The CDR3 length is 13 residues. The V gene's germline CDR1 is DFQATT and CDR2 SNEGSKA (reference sequence). The junction had 6 bases not matched to a gene; V was cut back by 6 bases and J by 4 bases. CDR3 sequence: CSASETGGTEAFL. The CDR3 DNA reads TGCAGTGCCTCCGAGACAGGGGGCACTGAAGCTTTCCTT.

This clonotype is judged medium-sized. The J gene is TRBJ1-5, the V gene TRBV20-1; no definite D call. The CDR3 has 13 amino acids. The germline V gene encodes CDR1 DFQATT and CDR2 SNEGSKA (reference sequence). V dropped 6 bases and J dropped 4 bases, with 13 bases sitting between them. The DNA for the CDR3 is TGCAGTGCCACGGACGCCGGTAATCAGCCCCAGCATTTT. Its protein is CSATDAGNQPQHF.

This clonotype was seen ten or more times. The J gene is TRBJ2-7, the V gene TRBV30, with TRBD1 matching 8 bases. Germline assignment: CDR1 GTSNPN and CDR2 SVGIG (reference sequence). V shed 3 bases, J shed 3 bases, and the junction held 4 bases outside the gene matches. CDR3 length: 13 amino acids. The CDR3 bases are TGTGCCTGGAGCCTCGGACAGGGCTACGAGCAGTACTTC. This sequence encodes CAWSLGQGYEQYF.

The rearrangement joins TRBV7-9 to TRBJ1-5, with 8 bases matching TRBD1. J lost 7 bases, V lost 0 bases, and 5 bases had no gene match. This CDR3 contains 15 residues. CDR1 and CDR2 from the germline V gene are SEHNR and FQNEAQ (reference sequence). The DNA for the CDR3 is TGTGCCAGCAGCTTAGCGACAGGGGATGGGCAGCCCCAGCATTTT. Protein product: CASSLATGDGQPQHF.

This chain connects TRBV7-2 to TRBJ2-7, with TRBD2 identical over 10 bases. Looked up from germline, CDR1 is SGHTA and CDR2 is FQGNSA. J gave up 1 base and V 4 bases, and 1 base lay outside the gene matches. The CDR3 is 14 amino acids. CDR3 sequence: CASSSLAGSYEQYF. Written as DNA, the CDR3 is TGTGCCAGCAGCTCACTAGCGGGGTCCTACGAGCAGTACTTC.

In the case of this clonotype: Compared with germline, one end of the junction differs, possibly owing to a read error. V and J are TRBV5-1 and TRBJ1-6; D gene unclear. Germline assignment: CDR1 SGHRS and CDR2 YFSETQ. There are 15 residues in the CDR3. CDR3 sequence reads: CASSLGSSYNSPLHF. DNA for the CDR3: TGCGCCAGCAGCTTGGGCAGCTCCTATAACTCACCCCTCCACTTT.

This clonotype has a count of ten or more. CDR3 in amino acids: CASSVVAGEQYF. The DNA for the CDR3 is TGTGCCAGCAGCGTGGTGGCCGGGGAGCAGTACTTC. The chain links TRBV5-6 to TRBJ2-7; D gene uncertain. Germline V gene data show CDR1 as SGHDT and CDR2 as YYEEEE. This CDR3 is built from 12 residues. V was pared by 4 bases and J by 7 bases, with 12 bases between.

This sequence joins TRBV20-1 and TRBJ1-1; TRBD1 aligns across 7 bases. The CDR3 has 13 amino acids. Losses at the gene ends were 6 bases for V and 4 bases for J; bases not matched to a gene: 8. CDR1 is DFQATT and CDR2 is SNEGSKA in the germline V gene (reference sequence). In DNA form, the CDR3 reads TGCAGTGCCCTGGGACAGAAACTCACTGAAGCTTTCTTT. This gives the protein CSALGQKLTEAFF.

This clonotype has ten or more counts. The V and J genes are TRBV25-1 and TRBJ2-3, with D possibly being TRBD1 (5 bases). The CDR3 is 14 residues long. Germline V gene data show CDR1 as MGHDK and CDR2 as SYGVNS. Trimming took 6 bases from V and 0 from J, leaving 10 bases between them. CDR3 protein: CASSRQLSTDTQYF. In DNA form, the CDR3 reads TGTGCCAGCAGCAGACAGCTTAGCACAGATACGCAGTATTTT.

This clonotype appeared many times. The chain joins TRBV6-6 to TRBJ1-5; weak D call: TRBD1 (6 bases). V was clipped by 6 bases and J by 4 bases, with 19 bases between them. The CDR3 length is 16 residues. In germline, CDR1 is MNHNY, CDR2 SVGAGI (reference sequence). For the CDR3, the DNA is TGTGCCAGCAGACTTCAACAGGGATCGGTAAATCAGCCCCAGCATTTT. Residues: CASRLQQGSVNQPQHF.

The chain couples TRBV28 to TRBJ2-2; D unresolved. The V gene lost 3 bases and the J gene lost 0 bases, with 8 bases spanning the gap. Germline loops: CDR1 MDHEN, CDR2 SYDVKM. The CDR3 totals 15 residues. The CDR3 loop reads CASSFDLTNTGELFF. CDR3 bases: TGTGCCAGCAGTTTCGACTTGACGAACACCGGGGAGCTGTTTTTT.

Sample share makes this clonotype medium-sized. The chain couples TRBV7-3 to TRBJ2-7; TRBD2 aligns across 12 bases. This CDR3 has 16 residues. Germline-derived CDR1 and CDR2 are SGHTA and FQGTGA. J lost 5 bases, V lost 5 bases, and 10 bases had no gene match. The CDR3 is CASSATSSGRADEQYF. Written as DNA, the CDR3 is TGTGCCAGCAGCGCAACGTCTAGCGGGAGGGCCGACGAGCAGTACTTC.

At least ten counts were recorded for this clonotype. This sequence joins TRBV7-9 and TRBJ2-3; 7 bases agree with TRBD2. CDR1 and CDR2 from the germline V gene are SEHNR and FQNEAQ (reference sequence). The CDR3 is 14 amino acids. V gave up 6 bases and J gave up 1 base; unmatched junction bases: 4. The CDR3 loop is CASSRLAGTDTQYF. CDR3 bases: TGTGCCAGCAGTAGGCTAGCGGGCACAGATACGCAGTATTTT.

This clonotype was detected ten times or more. V usage is TRBV5-8 and J usage is TRBJ1-5, with D maybe TRBD1 (6 bases). Germline values: CDR1 SGHTS, CDR2 YDEGEE. The CDR3 sequence is 13 residues long. V was trimmed by 2 bases and J by 4 bases, leaving 7 bases between them. CDR3: CASSFQGNQPQHF. Written as DNA, the CDR3 is TGTGCCAGCAGCTTCCAGGGGAATCAGCCCCAGCATTTT.

This clonotype appeared many times. The rearrangement uses TRBV7-8 and TRBJ2-2; 15 bases are shared with TRBD2. The CDR3 totals 16 residues. Germline V gene sequence: CDR1 SGHVS, CDR2 FQNEAQ. V lost 7 bases and J lost 8; bases outside the gene matches: 8. CDR3 amino acids: CASNPAGTSGRGELFF. The CDR3 nucleotides are TGTGCCAGCAACCCAGCCGGGACTAGCGGGAGGGGGGAGCTGTTTTTT.

Points on this clonotype: A read error may produce the germline difference seen at one junction end. The chain combines TRBV7-9 with TRBJ2-7, with D unclear. The CDR3 has 14 residues. Germline V gene sequence: CDR1 SEHNR, CDR2 FQNEAQ (reference sequence). CDR3: CACSFGRIDHEQYF. In DNA form, the CDR3 reads TGTGCCTGCAGCTTTGGACGGATAGACCACGAGCAGTACTTC. Supplemented by reference TRBV7-9 and TRBJ2-7, the full variable domain reads DTGVSQNPRHKITKRGQNVTFRCDPISEHNRLYWYRQTLGQGPEFLTYFQNEAQLEKSRLLSDRFSAERPKGSFSTLEIQRTEQGDSAMYLCACSFGRIDHEQYFGPGTRLTVT.

This clonotype was seen ten or more times. The CDR3 region is CASSLSRGNQPQHF. The CDR3 nucleotides are TGTGCCAGCAGTTTATCAAGAGGTAATCAGCCCCAGCATTTT. The genes are TRBV27 and TRBJ1-5; D is uncertain. The CDR3 sequence is 14 residues long. CDR1 is MNHEY, CDR2 SMNVEV, per germline (reference sequence). Between the trimmed V and J ends, which lost 0 bases and 4 bases, there was a span of 7 bases.

This clonotype appeared many times. The chain carries TRBV13 and TRBJ2-7; D is perhaps TRBD1 or TRBD2 (5 bases each). V lost 6 bases to trimming and J lost 3 bases, with 12 bases between them. Germline assignment: CDR1 PRHDT and CDR2 FYEKMQ (reference sequence). The length of the CDR3 is 13 residues. DNA for the CDR3: TGTGCCAGCAGTTACGGGACGGACTACGAGCAGTACTTC. Translated: CASSYGTDYEQYF. Together with reference TRBV13 and TRBJ2-7, the CDR3 gives the full variable domain: AAGVIQSPRHLIKEKRETATLKCYPIPRHDTVYWYQQGPGQDPQFLISFYEKMQSDKGSIPDRFSAQQFSDYHSELNMSSLELGDSALYFCASSYGTDYEQYFGPGTRLTVT.

This clonotype showed up many times. The chain uses TRBV7-9 and TRBJ2-7, with 8 bases fitting TRBD2. CDR1 and CDR2 from the germline V gene are SEHNR and FQNEAQ (reference sequence). The CDR3 has 14 residues. The junction had 7 bases not matched to a gene; V was cut back by 5 bases and J by 4 bases. Here the CDR3 reads CASSDSGSRYEQYF. The CDR3 region has the DNA TGTGCCAGCAGCGACAGCGGGAGTAGGTACGAGCAGTACTTC.

The chain uses TRBV2 and TRBJ1-5; 10 bases are a match to TRBD1. Per the germline V gene, CDR1 is SNHLY and CDR2 is FYNNEI. J gave up 4 bases and V 8 bases, and 8 bases lay outside the gene matches. The CDR3 runs to 15 residues. The CDR3 spells CASLDRGFGNQPQHF. The CDR3 nucleotides read TGTGCCAGCCTGGACAGGGGGTTCGGAAATCAGCCCCAGCATTTT.

This clonotype has only one observation. The chain employs TRBV7-9 and TRBJ1-4, with a possible D match to TRBD1 (5 bases). The CDR3 is made up of 12 amino acids. Between the trimmed V and J ends, which lost 5 bases and 11 bases, there was a span of 12 bases. CDR1 is SEHNR and CDR2 is FQNEAQ in the germline V gene (reference sequence). CDR3 loop: CASSLGGDKLFF. The CDR3 bases are TGTGCCAGCAGCCTCGGCGGGGACAAACTGTTTTTT.

The chain couples TRBV12-3 or TRBV12-4 to TRBJ1-2; 7 nucleotides line up with TRBD1. Trimming at V came to 5 bases and at J to 2 bases, leaving 8 bases not matched to a gene. The CDR3 contains 15 residues. The CDR3: CASSMNPGQNYGYTF. The CDR3 nucleotides read TGTGCCAGCAGTATGAACCCGGGACAGAACTATGGCTACACCTTC.

The table lists this clonotype with many counts. The rearrangement links TRBV2 to TRBJ2-7; either TRBD1 or TRBD2 may fit D (5 bases each). The CDR3 contains 12 residues. Germline-derived CDR1 and CDR2 are SNHLY and FYNNEI. V gave up 1 base and J gave up 4 bases, with 5 bases separating them. In DNA form, the CDR3 reads TGTGCCAGCAGTGAAGGGGGGTACGAGCAGTACTTC. Protein: CASSEGGYEQYF.

In this sample, this clonotype turned up many times. A much larger clone differs by one base, so this may be a read error. This rearrangement joins TRBV29-1 to TRBJ2-7; D gene ambiguous. Germline lookup yields CDR1 SQVTM and CDR2 ANQGSEA. This CDR3 is 13 amino acids long. DNA of the CDR3: TGCAGCGTTGCCCTACAGAGGCACTACGAGCAGCACTTC. This codes for CSVALQRHYEQHF.

Ten or more counts support this clonotype. A much bigger clone sits one base away, suggesting this may be a read error. The chain uses TRBV20-1 and TRBJ2-7, with TRBD1 identical over 7 bases. This CDR3 spans 11 amino acids. Trimming removed 5 bases from V and 6 bases from J; junction bases left unmatched: 4. Germline values: CDR1 DFQATT, CDR2 SNEGSKA (reference sequence). CDR3 residues: CSAYDRVEQYF. CDR3 sequence (DNA): TGCAGTGCTTACGACAGGGTCGAGCAGTACTTC.

This clonotype was counted at least ten times. The rearrangement links TRBV29-1 to TRBJ2-7; the match to TRBD2 covers 14 bases. With 1 base clipped from V and 6 bases from J, the junction kept 5 bases outside the gene matches. The germline V gene has CDR1 SQVTM and CDR2 ANQGSEA. The CDR3 sequence is 15 residues long. The CDR3, as DNA: TGCAGCGTTGAAGGCCCCGGACTAGCGGGAGGCGAGCAGTACTTC. Protein product: CSVEGPGLAGGEQYF.

DNA for the CDR3: TGTGCCAACAGACTAGCGGGAGGTGAGCAGTTCTTC. Translation gives CANRLAGGEQFF. The V and J genes are TRBV2 and TRBJ2-1; 13 bases fit TRBD2. Trimming took 10 bases from V and 9 from J; bases not matched to a gene: 3. The CDR3 is 12 residues long. Germline values: CDR1 SNHLY, CDR2 FYNNEI.

A word on this clonotype: A read error is possible here, since a much larger clone lies one base away. The genes are TRBV15 and TRBJ2-5; 8 nucleotides match TRBD2. Germline CDR1 and CDR2: LNHNV and YYDKDF (reference sequence). V lost 6 bases and J lost 5; bases outside the gene matches: 5. The CDR3 runs 13 residues. The CDR3 DNA sequence: TGTGCCACCAGGGAAGCGGGAGCGGAGACCCAGTACTTC. This codes for CATREAGAETQYF.

In this sample, this clonotype turned up once. This rearrangement joins TRBV12-3 or TRBV12-4 to TRBJ2-7; 14 nucleotides line up with TRBD2. The trim removed 5 bases at V and 6 bases at J, leaving 3 bases unmatched. The CDR3 spans 14 residues. CDR3 in amino acids: CASSPGLAGGEQYF. For the CDR3, the DNA is TGTGCCAGCAGTCCCGGACTAGCGGGAGGCGAGCAGTACTTC.

Comments on this clonotype: Its ends do not fully match the called genes, so a read error is possible. V is TRBV5-4 and J is TRBJ2-7; 10 bases are a match to TRBD1. The CDR3 runs to 14 residues. Germline loops: CDR1 SGHNT, CDR2 YYREEE (reference sequence). In DNA, the CDR3 is TGTGCCAGCAGTTTGGACAGGGGGTTCTACGAGCAGTACTTC. It encodes CASSLDRGFYEQYF.